This T cell receptor beta chain was sequenced for a study of CD8 T cells in Susac syndrome. Findings and caveats of the study: The study found that Susac CD8+ clonal expansion peaked in TEMRA cells and active patients.

Sequencing of TCR beta was undertaken in CD8+ and CD4+ T cells derived from blood. Patients with Susac syndrome met diagnostic criteria defined recently for definite or probable disease. Concerning this clonotype itself: Its matching antigen is unknown.

With random hexamers, reverse transcription was performed on about 0.45 to 1 ug of RNA. The method of amplification for TCR beta CDR3 was immunoSEQ multiplex PCR, covering 54 Vbeta and 13 Jbeta. Each CDR3 protein is one row after TCRdb ran MiXCR on the immunoSEQ multiplex PCR reads. The table shows some 97,000 distinct CDR3 sequences, with around 95% occurring only once. The CDR3 extends over 13 amino acids. The germline gives CDR1 MGHRA, CDR2 YSYEKL. The V gene lost 3 bases and the J gene lost 8 bases, with 10 bases spanning the gap. The chain employs TRBV4-1 and TRBJ1-4, with D uncertain. Sequenced input: CD8+ T cells from PBMCs. This TCR was sampled from a human donor with Susac syndrome. The CDR3 region is CASSQLIPEKLFF. CDR3 coding DNA: TGCGCCAGCAGCCAGCTGATTCCCGAAAAACTGTTTTTT.